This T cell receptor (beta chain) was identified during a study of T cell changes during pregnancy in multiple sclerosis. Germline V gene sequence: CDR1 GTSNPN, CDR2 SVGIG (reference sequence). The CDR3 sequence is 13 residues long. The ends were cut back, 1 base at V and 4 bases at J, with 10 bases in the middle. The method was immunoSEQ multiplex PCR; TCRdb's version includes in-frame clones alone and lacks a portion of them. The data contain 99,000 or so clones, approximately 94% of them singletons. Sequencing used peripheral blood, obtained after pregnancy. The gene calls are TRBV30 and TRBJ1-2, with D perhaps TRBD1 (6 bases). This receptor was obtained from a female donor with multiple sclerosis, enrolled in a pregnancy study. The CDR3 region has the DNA TGTGCCTGGAGTGAGGGGGGGCCCTATGGCTACACCTTC. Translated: CAWSEGGPYGYTF.